These 18 T cell receptor beta chains were all obtained from the same sample, sequenced in a study of T-cell reconstitution after alpha-beta-depleted transplantation in children. During its preparation, the TCRbeta library received unique molecular identifiers. Each CDR3 protein is one row after TCRdb ran MiXCR on the PCR reads. The sample has fewer than 750,000 distinct CDR3 sequences, approximately 22% seen once. The input for sequencing was PBMCs, mostly from graft donor cells, taken 360 days after TCRalphabeta/CD19-depleted stem cell transplant. The receptors were sampled from a boy younger than two who had a stem cell transplant for acute myeloid leukemia, so the T cells may come from the graft donor.

This clonotype was seen at least ten times. The V call is TRBV27, the J call TRBJ2-6; D may be TRBD1 or TRBD2 (5 bases each). This CDR3 spans 12 amino acids. Germline V lookup: CDR1 MNHEY, CDR2 SMNVEV (reference sequence). Trimming took off 6 bases at V and 6 bases at J, with 6 bases between the two ends. CDR3 nucleotide sequence: TGTGCCAGCAGGGGGACGGCCAACGTCCTGACTTTC. It yields the protein CASRGTANVLTF.

Only a few counts were recorded for this clonotype. This rearrangement joins TRBV29-1 to TRBJ2-7, with TRBD1 matching over 8 bases. CDR1 and CDR2 from the germline V gene are SQVTM and ANQGSEA. V trimming: 1 base; J trimming: 3 bases; junction bases outside the gene matches: 8. The CDR3 spans 15 residues. The CDR3 here is CSVEAPEGQGYEQYF. The CDR3 DNA sequence: TGCAGCGTTGAAGCCCCCGAAGGACAGGGCTACGAGCAGTACTTC.

This clonotype has a single count. CDR3 sequence: CASSWTGPYNEQFF. CDR3 DNA sequence: TGTGCCAGCAGCTGGACAGGTCCCTACAATGAGCAGTTCTTC. The rearrangement joins TRBV7-2 to TRBJ2-1; 7 bases line up with TRBD1. Per the germline V gene, CDR1 is SGHTA and CDR2 is FQGNSA. The J segment lost 2 bases and the V segment lost 4 bases, leaving 2 bases of the junction unmatched. The CDR3 has 14 amino acids.

The J gene is TRBJ1-1, the V gene TRBV27, with D hard to call. Germline V lookup: CDR1 MNHEY, CDR2 SMNVEV (reference sequence). The CDR3 is made up of 13 amino acids. The V and J ends lost 2 bases and 3 bases respectively, with 7 bases between them. The CDR3 nucleotides are TGTGCCAGCAGTTTAAGGAGCGACACTGAAGCTTTCTTT. It codes for CASSLRSDTEAFF.

In this sample, this clonotype turned up many times. The chain employs TRBV7-3 and TRBJ2-3, with D unclear. The CDR3 spans 15 residues. Germline V gives CDR1 SGHTA, CDR2 FQGTGA. V shed 1 base and J shed 3 bases, with 11 bases lying between them. This chain's CDR3 is CASSLKAAVTDTQYF. CDR3 in DNA: TGTGCCAGCAGCTTAAAAGCTGCAGTAACAGATACGCAGTATTTT.

This clonotype has ten or more counts. The rearrangement joins TRBV20-1 to TRBJ1-1; no clear D gene. Germline lookup yields CDR1 DFQATT and CDR2 SNEGSKA (reference sequence). With 1 base removed from V and 4 bases from J, the gap between germline ends came to 16 bases. The CDR3 contains 15 residues. The DNA for the CDR3 is TGCAGTGCTAGAGTTCGCACAAGGACGACCACTGAAGCTTTCTTT. Amino acid sequence: CSARVRTRTTTEAFF.

This clonotype was counted only a few times. The chain links TRBV4-3 to TRBJ2-7; TRBD1 matches 7 bases. The CDR3 covers 15 residues. V lost 4 bases and J lost 2; bases outside the gene matches: 8. The germline gives CDR1 LGHNA, CDR2 YSLEER. The CDR3 DNA follows: TGCGCCAGCAGCCGAGCAGGGGGAAGGACCTACGAGCAGTACTTC. Translated, it gives CASSRAGGRTYEQYF.

The rearrangement joins TRBV5-6 to TRBJ2-4; tentative D call: TRBD2 (7 bases). This CDR3 spans 17 amino acids. Trimming took off 4 bases at V and 8 bases at J, with 25 bases between the two ends. CDR1 and CDR2 from the germline V gene are SGHDT and YYEEEE. This CDR3 is CASSARGAGYYDYIQYF. CDR3 in DNA: TGTGCCAGCAGCGCCCGGGGGGCAGGGTATTATGATTACATTCAGTACTTC.

This chain joins TRBV12-3 or TRBV12-4 and TRBJ2-3; 7 nucleotides agree with TRBD2. Trimming at V came to 3 bases and at J to 1 base, leaving 7 bases not matched to a gene. The CDR3 runs to 16 residues. CDR3 region: CASSLGGSRGTDTQYF. Written as DNA, the CDR3 is TGTGCCAGCAGTTTGGGGGGGTCCAGAGGCACAGATACGCAGTATTTT.

The V call is TRBV5-1, the J call TRBJ2-3, with a possible D match to TRBD1 (5 bases). V was clipped by 4 bases and J by 0 bases, with 12 bases between them. Germline V CDR1 and CDR2: SGHRS, YFSETQ. The CDR3 runs 15 residues. CDR3 nucleotides: TGCGCCAGCAGCGCACAGGTTTTTAGCACAGATACGCAGTATTTT. Translating it yields CASSAQVFSTDTQYF.

This clonotype was observed a handful of times. The chain recombines TRBV12-3 or TRBV12-4 with TRBJ2-1; 9 bases are shared with TRBD2. The CDR3 covers 17 residues. The V segment lost 7 bases and the J segment 9 bases; nucleotides outside the gene matches: 19. The CDR3 nucleotides are TGTGCCAGCATCAAGAACGGGGGGACTAGCTCTTACCCTGAGCAGTTCTTC. Protein sequence: CASIKNGGTSSYPEQFF.

This clonotype turned up a few times. The CDR3 coding sequence is TGCAGTGCTAGTGAGCCGGATAGCACAGATACGCAGTATTTT. The encoded protein is CSASEPDSTDTQYF. This chain joins TRBV20-1 and TRBJ2-3; no reliable D call. This CDR3 comprises 14 residues. V shed 3 bases and J shed 0 bases, with 10 bases lying between them. Germline-derived CDR1 and CDR2 are DFQATT and SNEGSKA (reference sequence).

This clonotype is medium-sized (0.01 to 0.1%) within its sample. CDR3 coding DNA: TGTGCCAGCAGTGAAATGGAGACAGGGAGCCACGAGCAGTACTTC. The encoded protein is CASSEMETGSHEQYF. The chain links TRBV2 to TRBJ2-7; 7 bases are a match to TRBD1. V dropped 2 bases and J dropped 5; count of bases not matched to a gene: 9. Germline CDR1 reads SNHLY; CDR2 reads FYNNEI. The CDR3 is 15 residues long.

This clonotype has more than one count but fewer than ten. The chain uses TRBV12-3 or TRBV12-4 and TRBJ2-3; D unresolved. This CDR3 spans 13 amino acids. V was pared by 6 bases and J by 2 bases, with 9 bases between. CDR3 nucleotides: TGTGCCAGCAGGGATTGGGCCACAGATACGCAGTATTTT. It encodes CASRDWATDTQYF.

The chain carries TRBV21-1 and TRBJ2-5; the table's D call, TRBD1, has no DNA check behind it. TRBV21-1 is marked as a pseudogene. This CDR3 spans 15 amino acids. In nucleotides, the CDR3 is TGTGCCAGCAACCCAACGAGGACAGTCCAAGAGACCCAGTACTTC. The encoded protein is CASNPTRTVQETQYF.

The sample holds many counts of this clonotype. The rearrangement uses TRBV20-1 and TRBJ1-6; 7 nucleotides line up with TRBD1. The CDR3 consists of 14 residues. Germline assignment: CDR1 DFQATT and CDR2 SNEGSKA (reference sequence). V was clipped by 5 bases and J by 4 bases; unmatched bases: 5. The CDR3 protein is CSARQGPYNSPLHF. As DNA, the CDR3 is TGCAGTGCTCGACAGGGCCCTTATAATTCACCCCTCCACTTT.

This rearrangement joins TRBV28 to TRBJ2-2; 12 bases are shared with TRBD2. Germline CDR1 MDHEN, CDR2 SYDVKM. This CDR3 has 16 residues. With V trimmed by 5 bases and J by 6 bases, 7 bases remained unmatched. This CDR3 is CASSKLGTSGSGELFF. In nucleotides, the CDR3 is TGTGCCAGCAGTAAGCTTGGGACTAGCGGGTCCGGGGAGCTGTTTTTT.

This clonotype was counted only a few times. The genes are TRBV29-1 and TRBJ2-7; D might be TRBD2 (6 bases). The germline V and J ends were trimmed by 4 bases and 2 bases, with 15 bases remaining between them. CDR3 length: 14 amino acids. Per the germline V gene, CDR1 is SQVTM and CDR2 is ANQGSEA. CDR3 residues: CSVVSRDFTYEQYF. CDR3 nucleotide sequence: TGCAGCGTTGTTTCCCGGGACTTTACCTACGAGCAGTACTTC.